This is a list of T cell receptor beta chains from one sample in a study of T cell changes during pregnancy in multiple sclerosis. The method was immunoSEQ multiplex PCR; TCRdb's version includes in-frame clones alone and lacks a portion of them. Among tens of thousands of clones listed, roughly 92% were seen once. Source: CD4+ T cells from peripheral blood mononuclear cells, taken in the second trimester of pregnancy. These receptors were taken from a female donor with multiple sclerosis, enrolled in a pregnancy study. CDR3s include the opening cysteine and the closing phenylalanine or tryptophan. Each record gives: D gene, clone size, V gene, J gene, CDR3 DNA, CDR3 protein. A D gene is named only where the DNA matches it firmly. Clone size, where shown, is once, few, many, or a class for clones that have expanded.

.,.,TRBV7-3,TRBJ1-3,TGTGCCAGCAGCTTAAGGGAGGGGGGCACCATATATTTT,CASSLREGGTIYF
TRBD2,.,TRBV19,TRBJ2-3,TGTGCCAGTAGTATGCCTAGCGGTGTGACAGATACGCAGTATTTT,CASSMPSGVTDTQYF
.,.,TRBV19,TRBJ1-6,TGTGCCAGTAGGGGCTTCCGGGACACGAGTTCACCCCTCCACTTT,CASRGFRDTSSPLHF
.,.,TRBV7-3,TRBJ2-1,TGTGCCAGCAGCTCACCTCCTGCGGGTATGAGCTACAATGAGCAGTTCTTC,CASSSPPAGMSYNEQFF
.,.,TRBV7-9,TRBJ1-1,TGTGCCAGCAGCTTAGTCTCCGGGGGCACTGAAGCTTTCTTT,CASSLVSGGTEAFF
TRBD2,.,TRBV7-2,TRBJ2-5,TGTGCCAGCAGCTTAGTCGCCAGCGGGGGAATTCGGGGAGAGACCCAGTACTTC,CASSLVASGGIRGETQYF
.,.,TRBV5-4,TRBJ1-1,TGTGCCAGCAGCTTACCGGGGAAGATGAACACTGAAGCTTTCTTT,CASSLPGKMNTEAFF
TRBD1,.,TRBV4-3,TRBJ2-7,TGCGCCAGCAGCCGCGCGCTTAGACAGGGACGCTCCTACGAGCAGTACTTC,CASSRALRQGRSYEQYF
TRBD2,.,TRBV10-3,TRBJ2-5,TGTGCCATCAGCGCATCTAGCGGGGGGGTAGGAGAGACCCAGTACTTC,CAISASSGGVGETQYF
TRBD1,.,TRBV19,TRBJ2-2,TGTGCCAGTACCAGGGGACAGGGGGCTACCGGGGAGCTGTTTTTT,CASTRGQGATGELFF
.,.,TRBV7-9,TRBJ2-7,TGTGCCAGCAGCTTAGGGCAGTGGGGTTCTCGGGGGCAGTACTTC,CASSLGQWGSRGQYF
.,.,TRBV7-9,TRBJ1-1,TGTGCCAGCAGCTCGGGTCGGGATGCTTTCTTT,CASSSGRDAFF
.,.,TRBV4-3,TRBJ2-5,TGCGCCAGCAGCCGGAGGTTCCAAGAGACCCAGTACTTC,CASSRRFQETQYF
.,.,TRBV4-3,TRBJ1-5,TGCGCCAGCAGCCAAGACGGGGGAAGCAATCAGCCCCAGCATTTT,CASSQDGGSNQPQHF
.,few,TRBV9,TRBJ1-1,TGTGCCAGCAGCGTAGAACCAGTGAACACTGAAGCTTTCTTT,CASSVEPVNTEAFF
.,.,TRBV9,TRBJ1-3,TGTGCCAGCAGCGAAGGACTCCCGGGCAACACTGGAAACACCATATATTTT,CASSEGLPGNTGNTIYF
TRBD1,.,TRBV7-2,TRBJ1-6,TGTGCCAGCAGCTTAGGGACAGGGGTTGGTTCACCCCTCCACTTT,CASSLGTGVGSPLHF
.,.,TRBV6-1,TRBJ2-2,TGTGCCAGCTTGAGGGCAGGGAACACCGGGGAGCTGTTTTTT,CASLRAGNTGELFF
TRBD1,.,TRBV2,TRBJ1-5,TGTGCCAGCAGAATACAGGGGGCTCAGCCCCAGCATTTT,CASRIQGAQPQHF
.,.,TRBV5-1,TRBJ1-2,TGCGCCAGCAGCTTCAAGGGGTATGACTATGGCTACACCTTC,CASSFKGYDYGYTF
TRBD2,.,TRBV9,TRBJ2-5,TGTGCCAGCAGCGTCGCACAAGCGGGGGGGCGGGAGACCCAGTACTTC,CASSVAQAGGRETQYF
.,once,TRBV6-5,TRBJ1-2,TGTGCCAGCAGTTACACAACAGGGATGGGTGGCTACACCTTC,CASSYTTGMGGYTF
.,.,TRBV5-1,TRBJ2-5,TGCGCCAGCAGCTCGACATCTGGTTCGGAGACCCAGTACTTC,CASSSTSGSETQYF
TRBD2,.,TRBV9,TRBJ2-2,TGTGCCAGCAGCGTAGCAGGCCTAGCGGTCACCGGAGAGCTGTTTTTT,CASSVAGLAVTGELFF
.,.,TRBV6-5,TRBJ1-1,TGTGCCAGCAGCCTGGCGGCGGCTTGGGACACTGAAGCTTTCTTT,CASSLAAAWDTEAFF
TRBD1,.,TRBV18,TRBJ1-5,TGTGCCAGCTCACCAGGAGGGGGCGGATCGGAGCCCCAGCATTTT,CASSPGGGGSEPQHF
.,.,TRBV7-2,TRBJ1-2,TGTGCCAGCAGCCCGACAGGTCGATCCTATGGCTACACCTTC,CASSPTGRSYGYTF
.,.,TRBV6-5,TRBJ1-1,TGTGCCAGCACCTACGGGGGGAACACTGAAGCTTTCTTT,CASTYGGNTEAFF
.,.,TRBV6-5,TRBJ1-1,TGTGCCAGCAGTTACTCTGGCTCGAACACTGAAGCTTTCTTT,CASSYSGSNTEAFF
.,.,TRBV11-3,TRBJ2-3,TGTGCCAGCAGCCGAACCTCGCGAGATACGCAGTATTTT,CASSRTSRDTQYF
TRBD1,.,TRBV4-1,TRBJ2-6,TGCGCCAGCAGCCAAGAAGGGGGCTTTGGGGCCAACGTCCTGACTTTC,CASSQEGGFGANVLTF
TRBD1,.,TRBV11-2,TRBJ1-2,TGTGCCAGCAGCCAGGGGGGTGGCTATGGCTACACCTTC,CASSQGGGYGYTF
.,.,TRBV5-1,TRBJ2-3,TGCGCCAGCAGCTTGGTAGGGGGATGGCGTCCTTCTCCAGATACGCAGTATTTT,CASSLVGGWRPSPDTQYF